This paragraph reports one TCR beta chain. Its target is not known. These data belong to a study of cytomegalovirus exposure and HLA in healthy donors. Study observations and caveats: An Asian-associated ancestry cluster reportedly showed fewer N-insertions than the approximately 690-donor mean in a later analysis.

This PCR relied on a set of 60 Vbeta primers and 13 Jbeta primers. TCRdb's copy holds only in-frame clones and misses some; the assay was immunoSEQ multiplex PCR. The data show approximately 74,000 clones, approximately 81% seen once. There are 16 residues in the CDR3. Trimming removed 0 bases from V and 2 bases from J; junction bases left unmatched: 5. From germline, CDR1 is SGHTS and CDR2 YDEGEE. The V gene is TRBV5-8, the J gene TRBJ1-3; 7 bases fit TRBD1. Sequencing was done on a sample of PBMCs. This receptor was taken from a woman aged 30 to 39 in good health and CMV-seronegative. The CDR3 sequence is CASSLDRGVPGNTIYF. The CDR3 DNA reads TGTGCCAGCAGCTTGGACAGGGGAGTCCCTGGAAACACCATATATTTT.